This T cell receptor beta chain was sequenced during a study of T cell repertoires in cytomegalovirus infection. TCRdb re-called the reads through MiXCR, storing one row per CDR3 protein. The table shows 380,000 or so distinct CDR3 sequences, with about 32% occurring only once. V was cut by 2 bases and J by 4 bases, with 15 bases left in between. The CDR3 is 15 amino acids. Germline V CDR1 and CDR2: MNHEY, SMNVEV (reference sequence). This clonotype was observed a few times. As yet, its antigen is unknown. The chain has TRBV27 and TRBJ2-7; D may correspond to TRBD1 or TRBD2 (5 bases each). Sample: cultured PBMCs, taken from culture after CMV antigen stimulation. This clonotype was obtained from a human donor in good health (CMV status not recorded). Some clones in this sample may be carry-over from other donors' samples. CDR3 residues: CASSLEGTWRYEQYF. The CDR3 nucleotides are TGTGCCAGCAGTTTAGAAGGGACGTGGCGTTACGAGCAGTACTTC.